These 32 T cell receptor beta chains were sequenced from one sample in a study of blood T cell repertoires in COVID-19. Method: immunoSEQ multiplex PCR; TCRdb's copy keeps in-frame clones and lacks some. The data show about 120,000 clones, over 75% seen once. Specimen: peripheral blood. These receptors originate from a woman at least 80 years old with acute or convalescent COVID-19.

The rearrangement links TRBV19 to TRBJ1-5; D call uncertain. CDR3 length equals 13 residues. Germline CDR1 LNHDA, CDR2 SQIVND (reference sequence). Trimming removed 6 bases at V and 5 bases at J, with 11 bases between. The CDR3 DNA reads as TGTGCCAGTAGCGGCAGCGTTTATCAGCCCCAGCATTTT. Protein sequence: CASSGSVYQPQHF.

The V and J genes are TRBV5-4 and TRBJ2-3; tentative D call: TRBD1 (6 bases). Germline-derived CDR1 and CDR2 are SGHNT and YYREEE (reference sequence). The CDR3 is 16 amino acids. V lost 4 bases and J lost 2, with 17 bases in between. This chain's CDR3 is CASSLRDKGITDTQYF. The CDR3 DNA sequence: TGTGCCAGCAGCCTCCGGGACAAGGGGATCACAGATACGCAGTATTTT.

This clone was counted once. This chain connects TRBV12-3 or TRBV12-4 to TRBJ2-4; 7 nucleotides match TRBD1. This CDR3 region has 13 residues. V shed 6 bases, J shed 9 bases, and the junction held 8 bases outside the gene matches. The chain's CDR3 is CASRPRQGSIQYF. The CDR3 nucleotides are TGTGCCAGCAGGCCCCGACAGGGTAGCATTCAGTACTTC.

V is TRBV3-1 (or the pseudogene TRBV3-2) and J is TRBJ2-7; D not certain. CDR1 is LGHDT, CDR2 YNNKEL, per germline (reference sequence). This CDR3 has 13 residues. Trimming shortened V by 1 base and J by 3 bases, and 7 bases separated the two germline ends. This CDR3 reads CASSQGPGYEQYV. The CDR3 nucleotides are TGTGCCAGCAGCCAAGGGCCGGGCTACGAGCAGTACGTC.

The chain couples TRBV19 to TRBJ1-3, with 8 bases lining up with TRBD1. Germline CDR1 reads LNHDA; CDR2 reads SQIVND (reference sequence). This CDR3 is built from 14 residues. V was pared by 5 bases and J by 2 bases, with 2 bases of the junction left unmatched. The CDR3 DNA reads as TGTGCCAGTAGTGTGGGACAGGCTGGAAACACCATATATTTT. Translation: CASSVGQAGNTIYF.

This chain connects TRBV7-9 to TRBJ2-7, with D unclear. The germline gives CDR1 SEHNR, CDR2 FQNEAQ (reference sequence). The CDR3 loop spans 13 amino acids. V lost 4 bases and J lost 6, with 13 bases in between. The CDR3 spells CASSSSGPIEQYF. For the CDR3, the DNA is TGTGCCAGCAGCTCGAGTGGGCCTATCGAGCAGTACTTC.

The rearrangement joins TRBV10-3 to TRBJ2-3, with 8 bases lining up with TRBD1. CDR1 is ENHRY and CDR2 is SYGVKD in the germline V gene. The length of the CDR3 is 15 residues. V lost 5 bases and J lost 1; bases outside the gene matches: 5. The CDR3 protein is CAISTQGAGTDTQYF. CDR3 coding DNA: TGTGCCATCAGTACCCAGGGGGCTGGCACAGATACGCAGTATTTT.

This clone appeared once. The rearrangement uses TRBV28 and TRBJ1-5; a possible D gene is TRBD1 (6 bases). CDR3 length: 16 amino acids. The V and J ends lost 6 bases and 1 base respectively, with 16 bases between them. Looked up from germline, CDR1 is MDHEN and CDR2 is SYDVKM. In nucleotides, the CDR3 is TGTGCCAGCAGCCCGGACAGCTTTGGGAGCAATCAGCCCCAGCATTTT. Translation gives CASSPDSFGSNQPQHF.

The rearrangement uses TRBV7-6 and TRBJ1-2; D is undetermined. Germline V CDR1 and CDR2: SGHVS, FNYEAQ. V was trimmed by 0 bases and J by 2 bases, leaving 13 bases between them. This CDR3 is 16 amino acids long. CDR3 loop: CASSLASGYLNYGYTF. The CDR3 DNA reads TGTGCCAGCAGCTTAGCATCGGGGTACTTGAACTATGGCTACACCTTC.

The CDR3 sequence is CASSYSGGTFGYTF. CDR3 in DNA: TGTGCCAGCAGTTACTCGGGCGGGACCTTTGGCTACACCTTC. The J gene is TRBJ1-2, the V gene TRBV6-6, with a tentative D call TRBD1 (5 bases). The germline CDR1 and CDR2 sequences are MNHNY and SVGAGI (reference sequence). Trimming removed 0 bases at V and 7 bases at J, with 12 bases between. The CDR3 has 14 amino acids.

The rearrangement joins TRBV7-9 to TRBJ1-1; D gene ambiguous. V was pared by 3 bases and J by 7 bases, with 9 bases between. Germline assignment: CDR1 SEHNR and CDR2 FQNEAQ (reference sequence). The CDR3 extends over 12 amino acids. CDR3 residues: CASSFDSGEAFF. CDR3 nucleotides: TGTGCCAGCAGCTTTGACTCGGGTGAAGCTTTCTTT.

The gene calls are TRBV5-1 and TRBJ1-2; a weak D match, TRBD1 (6 bases). With 3 bases removed from V and 4 bases from J, the gap between germline ends came to 10 bases. The CDR3 sequence is 13 residues long. From germline, CDR1 is SGHRS and CDR2 YFSETQ. The CDR3, as DNA: TGCGCCAGCAGCTCGGACAGAGCCTATGGCTACACCTTC. Translation: CASSSDRAYGYTF.

V gene TRBV29-1 combines with J gene TRBJ1-2, with 8 bases aligning to TRBD1. The CDR3 runs 13 residues. V dropped 4 bases and J dropped 8; count of bases not matched to a gene: 9. Germline CDR1 is SQVTM and CDR2 is ANQGSEA. In DNA form, the CDR3 reads TGCAGCGTTGGGGGCTGGACAGGGTACGGCTACACCTTC. This gives the protein CSVGGWTGYGYTF. The full variable domain, completed using reference TRBV29-1 and TRBJ1-2, is SAVISQKPSRDICQRGTSLTIQCQVDSQVTMMFWYRQQPGQSLTLIATANQGSEATYESGFVIDKFPISRPNLTFSTLTVSNMSPEDSSIYLCSVGGWTGYGYTFGSGTRLTVV.

This chain uses TRBV7-9 with TRBJ2-7; no definite D call. V was pared by 1 base and J by 2 bases, with 9 bases between. CDR1 SEHNR and CDR2 FQNEAQ come from the germline V gene (reference sequence). The CDR3 runs to 14 residues. CDR3 DNA sequence: TGTGCCAGCAGCTTAGAAGGCGGAGCCTACGAGCAGTACGTC. This gives the protein CASSLEGGAYEQYV.

The chain uses TRBV3-1 (or the pseudogene TRBV3-2) and TRBJ1-1, with D unresolved. The CDR3 is 14 residues long. V shed 2 bases and J shed 1 base, with 8 bases lying between them. Germline CDR1 is LGHDT and CDR2 is YNNKEL (reference sequence). The CDR3 loop is CASSQWEKNTEAFF. DNA of the CDR3: TGTGCCAGCAGCCAATGGGAGAAGAACACTGAAGCTTTCTTT.

V and J are TRBV5-1 and TRBJ1-3; D unclear. This CDR3 spans 14 amino acids. CDR1 and CDR2 from the germline V gene are SGHRS and YFSETQ. V was pared by 4 bases and J by 0 bases, with 8 bases between. DNA of the CDR3: TGCGCCAGCAGCGAGGCTACCTCTGGAAACACCATATATTTT. Its translation: CASSEATSGNTIYF.

The J gene is TRBJ1-3, the V gene TRBV4-2; TRBD1 agrees at 8 bases. The ends lost 1 base at V and 2 bases at J; junction bases unmatched: 4. Per germline, CDR1 LGHNA and CDR2 YNFKEQ. This CDR3 spans 16 amino acids. The CDR3 region is CASSQASGQAGNTIYF. The CDR3 DNA is TGTGCCAGCAGCCAAGCGTCGGGACAGGCTGGAAACACCATATATTTT.

The CDR3 here is CASSLQGFYGYTF. The CDR3 DNA sequence: TGTGCCAGCTCACTACAGGGGTTCTATGGCTACACCTTC. The J gene is TRBJ1-2, the V gene TRBV18, with TRBD1 identical over 7 bases. V dropped 4 bases and J dropped 4; count of bases not matched to a gene: 3. CDR1 is KGHSH and CDR2 is LQKENI in the germline V gene. The CDR3 is made up of 13 amino acids.

V gene TRBV12-3 or TRBV12-4 combines with J gene TRBJ2-7; D uncertain. This CDR3 spans 12 amino acids. V gave up 2 bases and J gave up 7 bases, with 9 bases separating them. In DNA form, the CDR3 reads TGTGCCAGCAGTTTAAGAGGCCGGGAGCAGTACGTC. Its translation: CASSLRGREQYV.

This rearrangement joins TRBV28 to TRBJ1-2; the match to TRBD1 covers 10 bases. The junction had 6 bases not matched to a gene; V was cut back by 6 bases and J by 8 bases. CDR1 and CDR2 (germline): MDHEN, SYDVKM. This CDR3 region has 13 residues. As DNA, the CDR3 is TGTGCCAGCAGCCTCGACAGGGGGCGCGGCTACACCTTC. Its protein is CASSLDRGRGYTF.

The chain recombines TRBV7-3 with TRBJ2-3; 16 bases are a match to TRBD2. V dropped 5 bases and J dropped 3; count of bases not matched to a gene: 5. Germline CDR1 SGHTA, CDR2 FQGTGA. This CDR3 is built from 17 residues. The CDR3 loop reads CASSGTSGGASTDTQYF. The CDR3 coding sequence is TGTGCCAGCAGCGGGACTAGCGGGGGGGCCAGTACAGATACGCAGTATTTT.

This chain uses TRBV7-2 with TRBJ2-3; TRBD2 matches 8 bases. From germline, CDR1 is SGHTA and CDR2 FQGNSA. With V trimmed by 1 base and J by 6 bases, 6 bases remained unmatched. The CDR3 runs to 15 residues. CDR3 sequence reads: CASSLVGGAGDTQYF. Written as DNA, the CDR3 is TGTGCCAGCAGCTTAGTCGGGGGGGCGGGGGATACGCAGTATTTT.

The rearrangement links TRBV9 to TRBJ2-1; 8 nucleotides align to TRBD2. CDR1 SGDLS and CDR2 YYNGEE come from the germline V gene. The CDR3 runs 15 residues. V shed 4 bases, J shed 1 base, and the junction held 4 bases outside the gene matches. The CDR3 coding sequence is TGTGCCAGCAGCTATAGCGGGGAATCCTACAATGAGCAGTTCTTC. This translates into CASSYSGESYNEQFF.

This clone was detected once. V gene TRBV6-1 combines with J gene TRBJ1-4; D may be TRBD1 (5 bases). There are 16 residues in the CDR3. Germline V lookup: CDR1 MNHNS, CDR2 SASEGT. V lost 4 bases and J lost 3, with 15 bases in between. CDR3 nucleotide sequence: TGTGCCAGCAGTGCCCCCATACAGGCGGCTAATGAAAAACTGTTTTTT. The encoded protein is CASSAPIQAANEKLFF.

This clone has more than one count but fewer than ten. The chain carries TRBV3-1 (or the pseudogene TRBV3-2) and TRBJ1-2, with unresolved D. In germline, CDR1 is LGHDT, CDR2 YNNKEL (reference sequence). The CDR3 loop spans 13 amino acids. V was shortened by 4 bases and J by 7 bases, with 13 bases between the two germline ends. The CDR3 DNA reads TGTGCCAGCAGCCTCATGACGGGGTCTGGCTACACCTTC. Translation gives CASSLMTGSGYTF.

This chain uses TRBV18 with TRBJ2-4; the D is unclear. Deletions cut 3 bases from V and 0 bases from J, with 15 bases between. CDR1 and CDR2 (germline): KGHSH, LQKENI. This CDR3 is 17 amino acids long. The CDR3 DNA is TGTGCCAGCTCACCCACGTGGGTTGGAGAAGCCAAAAACATTCAGTACTTC. Its translation is CASSPTWVGEAKNIQYF.

The chain links TRBV28 to TRBJ1-2; D gene unclear. The CDR3 extends over 13 amino acids. In germline, CDR1 is MDHEN, CDR2 SYDVKM. The V end lost 1 base, the J end lost 2 bases, and 5 bases lay between the germline ends. The CDR3 DNA follows: TGTGCCAGCAGTTTATCTCAGAACTATGGCTACACCTTC. It specifies CASSLSQNYGYTF.

V gene TRBV18 combines with J gene TRBJ1-1; D is ambiguous. Trimming took 3 bases from V and 1 from J, leaving 12 bases between them. The length of the CDR3 is 15 residues. Germline V gene data show CDR1 as KGHSH and CDR2 as LQKENI. The CDR3: CASSPPRQPNTEAFF. CDR3 DNA sequence: TGTGCCAGCTCACCCCCCAGGCAGCCGAACACTGAAGCTTTCTTT.

In this sample, this clone turned up a few times. J is TRBJ1-2 and V is TRBV3-1 (or the pseudogene TRBV3-2); 8 bases agree with TRBD1. The CDR3 runs to 13 residues. With V trimmed by 8 bases and J by 8 bases, 10 bases remained unmatched. Germline V gene lookup returns CDR1 LGHDT and CDR2 YNNKEL (reference sequence). The CDR3 reads CASASQGAIGYTF. The CDR3 coding sequence is TGTGCCAGCGCGAGCCAGGGGGCTATCGGCTACACCTTC.

The chain employs TRBV7-9 and TRBJ2-2; D is perhaps TRBD1 (5 bases). Germline V gene lookup returns CDR1 SEHNR and CDR2 FQNEAQ (reference sequence). The V end lost 5 bases, the J end lost 4 bases, and 17 bases lay between the germline ends. The CDR3 consists of 16 residues. This CDR3 reads CASSLTLGHSTGELFF. The CDR3 coding sequence is TGTGCCAGCAGCCTAACACTTGGACACTCCACCGGGGAGCTGTTTTTT.

The chain links TRBV5-8 to TRBJ1-1; D remains unclear. This CDR3 region has 15 residues. V was clipped by 1 base and J by 1 base, with 11 bases between them. In germline, CDR1 is SGHTS, CDR2 YDEGEE. The chain's CDR3 is CASSLFVPGNTEAFF. DNA for the CDR3: TGTGCCAGCAGCTTGTTCGTCCCAGGGAACACTGAAGCTTTCTTT.

The chain employs TRBV5-4 and TRBJ1-6, with 11 bases fitting TRBD1. V was pared by 0 bases and J by 7 bases, with 3 bases of the junction left unmatched. CDR1 and CDR2 (germline): SGHNT, YYREEE (reference sequence). The CDR3 extends over 16 amino acids. This CDR3 is CASSLGTGGLNSPLHF. The CDR3 DNA reads TGTGCCAGCAGCTTGGGGACAGGGGGCCTGAATTCACCCCTCCACTTT.